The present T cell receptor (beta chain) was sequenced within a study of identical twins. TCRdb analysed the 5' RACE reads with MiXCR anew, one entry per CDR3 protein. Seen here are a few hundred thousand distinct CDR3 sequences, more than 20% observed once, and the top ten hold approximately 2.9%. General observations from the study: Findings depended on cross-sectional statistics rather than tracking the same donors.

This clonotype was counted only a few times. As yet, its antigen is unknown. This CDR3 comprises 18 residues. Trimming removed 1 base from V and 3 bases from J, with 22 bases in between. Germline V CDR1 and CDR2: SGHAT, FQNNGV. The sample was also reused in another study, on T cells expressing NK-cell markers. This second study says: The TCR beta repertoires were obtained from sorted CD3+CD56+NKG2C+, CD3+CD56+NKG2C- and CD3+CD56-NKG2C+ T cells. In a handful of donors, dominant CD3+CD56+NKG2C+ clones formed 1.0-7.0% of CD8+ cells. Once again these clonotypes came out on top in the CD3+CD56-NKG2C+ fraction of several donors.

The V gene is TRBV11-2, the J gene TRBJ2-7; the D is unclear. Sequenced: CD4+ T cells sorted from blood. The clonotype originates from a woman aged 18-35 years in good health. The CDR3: CASSLVTPGPRTHYEQYF. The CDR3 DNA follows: TGTGCCAGCAGCTTAGTAACCCCAGGCCCACGGACCCACTACGAGCAGTACTTC.